This TCR beta chain stems from a study of T cell responses to AZD1222 COVID-19 vaccine. General study points: Only a handful of individuals given AZD1222 were seropositive at baseline. Unmutated variant regions are reportedly targeted by nearly half of spike-specific TCRs.

This clone was detected only once. Its target is not known. V lost 4 bases and J lost 8; bases outside the gene matches: 4. The CDR3 spans 12 residues. Per germline, CDR1 SGHNT and CDR2 YENEEA. The assay was immunoSEQ multiplex PCR, and TCRdb's table has in-frame clones only and misses some. The repertoire has roughly 50,000 clones, approximately 88% of them found once; the top ten carry around 15%. The genes are TRBV11-3 and TRBJ1-2, with 7 bases identical to TRBD1. The sample consisted of peripheral blood, taken 28 days after the second AZD1222 dose. The sequence derives from an adult who received the AZD1222 COVID-19 vaccine. The CDR3 spells CASSSTGVGYTF. DNA of the CDR3: TGTGCCAGCAGCTCCACAGGGGTCGGCTACACCTTC.